Shown below are 19 T cell receptor beta chains from a single sample sequenced in a study of cytomegalovirus exposure and HLA in healthy donors. 13 Jbeta primers and 60 Vbeta primers were used for the PCR. Repertoires were generated with immunoSEQ multiplex PCR, while TCRdb's copy carries only in-frame clones and drops some. The table lists 120,000 to 150,000 clones, more than 60% of them singletons. Sequenced input: PBMCs. These receptors came from a male donor in good health and CMV-seronegative.

The rearrangement links TRBV21-1 to TRBJ1-4; TRBD1 reflects the table's D call only, with no check against the DNA. TRBV21-1 is annotated as a pseudogene. The CDR3 is 17 residues long. Here the CDR3 reads CASSSMTGAETNEKLFF. The CDR3 coding sequence is TGTGCCAGCAGCAGTATGACAGGGGCGGAAACTAATGAAAAACTGTTTTTT.

This chain uses TRBV28 with TRBJ2-5; TRBD2 matches 8 bases. The V and J ends lost 5 bases and 5 bases, in that order; junction bases with no gene match: 13. CDR1 is MDHEN, CDR2 SYDVKM, per germline. The CDR3 loop spans 16 amino acids. The CDR3: CASSPPGRGAGETQYF. Written as DNA, the CDR3 is TGTGCCAGCAGTCCCCCCGGGCGGGGGGCCGGGGAGACCCAGTACTTC.

The V call is TRBV4-1, the J call TRBJ2-5, with D perhaps TRBD2 (6 bases). The J call may be in error: the DNA end matches TRBJ2-7 better. The CDR3 is made up of 14 amino acids. Germline V gene lookup returns CDR1 MGHRA and CDR2 YSYEKL. The CDR3 nucleotides are TGCGCCAGCAGCCCCCGACTAGTAGCCTCCGAGCAGTACTTC. Amino acids: CASSPRLVASEQYF.

This clone has more than one count but fewer than ten. The chain couples TRBV7-9 to TRBJ1-4, with D unresolved. This CDR3 spans 17 amino acids. Germline CDR1 reads SEHNR; CDR2 reads FQNEAQ (reference sequence). V lost 5 bases to trimming and J lost 0 bases, with 16 bases between them. CDR3 sequence (DNA): TGTGCCAGCAGCCCTGACCGAGGCGGGCCAACTAATGAAAAACTGTTTTTT. Protein product: CASSPDRGGPTNEKLFF.

As to this clone: Sequence at one end of the junction differs from germline and may be a read error. This sequence joins TRBV25-1 and TRBJ1-1; 8 nucleotides line up with TRBD1. CDR1 is MGHDK, CDR2 SYGVNS, per germline. CDR3 size: 15 residues. The CDR3: CASSARTGFMTEAFF. The CDR3 nucleotides are TGTGCCAGCAGCGCTAGGACAGGGTTTATGACTGAGGCTTTCTTT.

In this sample, this clone turned up a few times. The chain is built from TRBV4-1 and TRBJ1-2; tentatively, D is TRBD1 (6 bases). This CDR3 has 16 amino acids. Germline-derived CDR1 and CDR2 are MGHRA and YSYEKL. Between the trimmed V and J ends, which lost 1 base and 5 bases, there was a span of 17 bases. CDR3 residues: CASSQVTRGGAYGYTF. DNA for the CDR3: TGCGCCAGCAGCCAAGTTACTCGGGGGGGGGCGTATGGCTACACCTTC.

The rearrangement uses TRBV19 and TRBJ1-5, with D perhaps matching TRBD1 (6 bases). V dropped 2 bases and J dropped 7 bases, with 15 bases sitting between them. The CDR3 covers 15 residues. Germline-derived CDR1 and CDR2 are LNHDA and SQIVND (reference sequence). The CDR3 DNA reads TGTGCCAGTAGTATAAAGGGACACCTGGGACAGCCCCAGCATTTT. This encodes CASSIKGHLGQPQHF.

The chain combines TRBV27 with TRBJ2-7, with 10 bases identical to TRBD1. Germline V gene sequence: CDR1 MNHEY, CDR2 SMNVEV (reference sequence). Trimming removed 4 bases from V and 1 base from J; junction bases left unmatched: 1. The CDR3 loop spans 14 amino acids. The CDR3 DNA reads TGTGCCAGCAGTTGGACAGGGGGTTCCTACGAGCAGTACTTC. Protein product: CASSWTGGSYEQYF.

This clone turned up a few times. V is TRBV7-3 and J is TRBJ2-6; D remains ambiguous. V gave up 5 bases and J gave up 0 bases, with 8 bases separating them. Germline CDR1 and CDR2: SGHTA and FQGTGA. There are 15 residues in the CDR3. As DNA, the CDR3 is TGTGCCAGCAGCCGGGTAGGCTCTGGGGCCAACGTCCTGACTTTC. Translating gives CASSRVGSGANVLTF.

The chain uses TRBV9 and TRBJ1-5, with a weak D call TRBD1 (6 bases). CDR1 and CDR2 from the germline V gene are SGDLS and YYNGEE. V gave up 1 base and J gave up 6 bases, with 20 bases separating them. The CDR3 has 17 residues. The CDR3 sequence is CASSVRGVKGGGQPQHF. The CDR3 nucleotides read TGTGCCAGCAGCGTAAGGGGGGTTAAGGGCGGGGGTCAGCCCCAGCATTTT.

The CDR3 protein is CASSRDRGAGEKLFF. In DNA, the CDR3 is TGTGCCAGCAGTCGTGACAGGGGCGCGGGTGAAAAACTGTTTTTT. The gene calls are TRBV2 and TRBJ1-4; 8 nucleotides agree with TRBD1. Trimming at V came to 5 bases and at J to 7 bases, leaving 9 bases not matched to a gene. Germline lookup yields CDR1 SNHLY and CDR2 FYNNEI. The CDR3 extends over 15 amino acids.

The CDR3 loop reads CASSIDRGYGYTF. The CDR3 nucleotides read TGTGCCAGTAGTATAGATCGGGGCTATGGCTACACCTTC. This chain uses TRBV19 with TRBJ1-2, with D uncertain. The germline V gene encodes CDR1 LNHDA and CDR2 SQIVND (reference sequence). CDR3 size: 13 residues. Trimming took off 0 bases at V and 4 bases at J, with 6 bases between the two ends.

DNA for the CDR3: TGTGCCAGCAGCCAAGCGGGGGGAGATACGCAGTATTTT. This gives the protein CASSQAGGDTQYF. V usage is TRBV27 and J usage is TRBJ2-3; 9 bases are a match to TRBD2. Germline V lookup: CDR1 MNHEY, CDR2 SMNVEV (reference sequence). The CDR3 totals 13 residues. The J segment lost 5 bases and the V segment lost 6 bases, leaving 3 bases of the junction unmatched.

This chain links TRBV27 with TRBJ2-1; maybe TRBD1 (5 bases). V lost 4 bases and J lost 3, with 7 bases in between. CDR1 is MNHEY, CDR2 SMNVEV, per germline (reference sequence). CDR3 length: 13 amino acids. Written as DNA, the CDR3 is TGTGCCAGCAGTTCTACAGGCTACAATGAGCAGTTCTTC. Its protein product is CASSSTGYNEQFF.

This clone has more than one count but fewer than ten. This chain joins TRBV10-3 and TRBJ2-6, with 8 positions matching TRBD1. This CDR3 spans 16 amino acids. Germline CDR1 reads ENHRY; CDR2 reads SYGVKD. With V trimmed by 3 bases and J by 4 bases, 5 bases remained unmatched. Written as DNA, the CDR3 is TGTGCCATCAGTGACAGGGGGCCGTCAGGGGCCAACGTCCTGACTTTC. Translating gives CAISDRGPSGANVLTF.

This chain uses TRBV7-2 with TRBJ1-1, with TRBD1 matching 8 bases. The V gene end was trimmed by 3 bases and the J gene end by 7 bases; junction bases not matched to a gene: 10. CDR3 length: 15 residues. Germline-derived CDR1 and CDR2 are SGHTA and FQGNSA. The CDR3, as DNA: TGTGCCAGCAGCTTGGGTGGCAGGGGGCTGAGTGAAGCTTTCTTT. This encodes CASSLGGRGLSEAFF.

V gene TRBV7-8 combines with J gene TRBJ1-5, with unresolved D. CDR3 length: 16 residues. V was cut by 6 bases and J by 0 bases, with 15 bases left in between. Per the germline V gene, CDR1 is SGHVS and CDR2 is FQNEAQ. Here the CDR3 DNA reads TGTGCCAGCAGTCCCGGGGTGTTATATAGCAATCAGCCCCAGCATTTT. Translated: CASSPGVLYSNQPQHF.

The V call is TRBV6-5, the J call TRBJ2-5; 10 bases agree with TRBD1. Germline V lookup: CDR1 MNHEY, CDR2 SVGAGI. This CDR3 contains 16 residues. With 2 bases clipped from V and 5 bases from J, the junction kept 8 bases outside the gene matches. Here the CDR3 DNA reads TGTGCCAGCAGTTACGGTGGGACAGGGGCGGGGGAGACCCAGTACTTC. This sequence encodes CASSYGGTGAGETQYF.

V usage is TRBV5-1 and J usage is TRBJ2-1, with 11 nucleotides matching TRBD2. The CDR3 consists of 19 residues. V shed 2 bases, J shed 0 bases, and the junction held 10 bases outside the gene matches. Germline CDR1 SGHRS, CDR2 YFSETQ. CDR3 coding DNA: TGCGCCAGCAGCTTCAGTCTAGCGGGGGGCCGGAACTCCTACAATGAGCAGTTCTTC. The encoded protein is CASSFSLAGGRNSYNEQFF.